These 15 T cell receptor beta chains were all obtained from the same sample, sequenced in a study of response to subunit inactivated influenza vaccine. Each CDR3 protein is one row after TCRdb ran MiXCR on the RT-PCR reads. Of 650,000 to 800,000 distinct CDR3 sequences in the sample, about 15% were seen once. The sequenced sample was PBMCs from blood, obtained around 14 days before vaccination. The receptor source for this set is a man in his fifties who received an inactivated influenza vaccine.

The chain uses TRBV4-3 and TRBJ1-2; possible D gene TRBD1, 5 bases. Trimming took 1 base from V and 7 from J, leaving 19 bases between them. This CDR3 is 16 amino acids long. Germline CDR1 is LGHNA and CDR2 is YSLEER. The CDR3 is CASSQATIRGSRGYTF. CDR3 nucleotides: TGCGCCAGCAGCCAAGCCACAATTAGGGGTTCTCGTGGCTACACCTTC.

This clonotype was recorded at least ten times. The chain joins TRBV12-3 or TRBV12-4 to TRBJ2-1, with 12 bases identical to TRBD2. Trimming at V came to 6 bases and at J to 7 bases, leaving 4 bases not matched to a gene. This CDR3 has 14 residues. The CDR3 sequence is CASSRTSGINEQFF. In nucleotides, the CDR3 is TGTGCCAGCAGCCGGACTAGCGGGATAAATGAGCAGTTCTTC.

The gene calls are TRBV7-6 and TRBJ1-1; D is perhaps TRBD1 (5 bases). Trimming removed 0 bases at V and 1 base at J, with 9 bases between. Germline V gene lookup returns CDR1 SGHVS and CDR2 FNYEAQ. The length of the CDR3 is 15 residues. The CDR3 DNA sequence: TGTGCCAGCAGCTTAGCGGGACTGAAGAACACTGAAGCTTTCTTT. Residues: CASSLAGLKNTEAFF.

This sequence joins TRBV7-9 and TRBJ2-7, with D tentatively TRBD2 (6 bases). The CDR3 runs 14 residues. Germline CDR1 reads SEHNR; CDR2 reads FQNEAQ (reference sequence). V lost 5 bases and J lost 6, with 17 bases in between. CDR3 sequence (DNA): TGTGCCAGCAGCCCCGGGAGACCCCGGCTCGAGCAGTACTTC. Amino acids: CASSPGRPRLEQYF.

This clonotype was counted only a few times. V gene TRBV5-1 combines with J gene TRBJ2-4; TRBD1 aligns across 9 bases. Germline V gene sequence: CDR1 SGHRS, CDR2 YFSETQ. J was trimmed by 6 bases and V by 2 bases; bases with no gene match: 6. The CDR3 length is 15 residues. The chain's CDR3 is CASSFTGGDGNIQYF. CDR3 sequence (DNA): TGCGCCAGCAGCTTTACAGGGGGCGACGGAAACATTCAGTACTTC.

The chain employs TRBV29-1 and TRBJ2-1, with a tentative D call TRBD1 (6 bases). Between the trimmed V and J ends, which lost 3 bases and 10 bases, there was a span of 16 bases. This CDR3 has 13 residues. From germline, CDR1 is SQVTM and CDR2 ANQGSEA. The CDR3 reads CSVDRPGVPEQFF. The CDR3 DNA is TGCAGCGTTGATAGGCCAGGGGTTCCAGAGCAGTTCTTC.

This clonotype has only a few counts. The chain recombines TRBV9 with TRBJ1-1; D perhaps matches TRBD1 (5 bases). From germline, CDR1 is SGDLS and CDR2 YYNGEE. This CDR3 contains 14 residues. V lost 1 base and J 3 bases, leaving 10 bases between the germline ends. In nucleotides, the CDR3 is TGTGCCAGCAGCGTAATCCCAGGGCACACTGAAGCTTTCTTT. It translates to CASSVIPGHTEAFF.

The chain links TRBV4-1 to TRBJ2-2; no clear D gene. The CDR3 contains 15 residues. The germline V gene encodes CDR1 MGHRA and CDR2 YSYEKL. Trimming left V 4 bases short and J 4 bases short, with 13 bases between. CDR3 nucleotide sequence: TGCGCCAGCAGCCTCAACATGGTAGCCACCGGGGAGCTGTTTTTT. It codes for CASSLNMVATGELFF.

This clonotype was recorded at least ten times. The chain uses TRBV20-1 and TRBJ1-4, with TRBD1 matching 10 bases. The trim removed 6 bases at V and 7 bases at J, leaving 8 bases unmatched. The CDR3 has 14 amino acids. Per germline, CDR1 DFQATT and CDR2 SNEGSKA (reference sequence). The CDR3 loop is CSAIAGTGVEKLFF. The CDR3 DNA reads TGCAGTGCCATCGCCGGGACAGGGGTTGAAAAACTGTTTTTT.

This clonotype turned up a few times. The chain couples TRBV20-1 to TRBJ2-3, with D maybe TRBD2 (6 bases). The V gene lost 3 bases and the J gene lost 2 bases, with 15 bases spanning the gap. Germline assignment: CDR1 DFQATT and CDR2 SNEGSKA (reference sequence). There are 15 residues in the CDR3. CDR3 protein: CSARPPGLTTDTQYF. CDR3 DNA sequence: TGCAGTGCTAGGCCCCCGGGACTGACCACAGATACGCAGTATTTT.

This clonotype occurred a few times. The V and J genes are TRBV29-1 and TRBJ2-7; 11 nucleotides match TRBD2. Germline V gene sequence: CDR1 SQVTM, CDR2 ANQGSEA. Trimming removed 0 bases from V and 6 bases from J; junction bases left unmatched: 7. This CDR3 contains 15 residues. The chain's CDR3 is CSVEEGASGRLEQYF. The CDR3 DNA reads TGCAGCGTTGAAGAGGGTGCTAGCGGGAGGCTCGAGCAGTACTTC.

This clonotype has just one count. The J gene is TRBJ2-2, the V gene TRBV4-3; unclear D gene. This CDR3 has 14 residues. Germline-derived CDR1 and CDR2 are LGHNA and YSLEER. Trimming removed 4 bases from V and 1 base from J, with 7 bases in between. The CDR3 nucleotides read TGCGCCAGCAGCCCCCAATGGAACACCGGGGAGCTGTTTTTT. Protein product: CASSPQWNTGELFF.

This clonotype was seen at least ten times. The chain joins TRBV11-3 to TRBJ2-3; TRBD2 aligns across 9 bases. CDR1 is SGHNT and CDR2 is YENEEA in the germline V gene. J gave up 2 bases and V 1 base, and 13 bases lay outside the gene matches. The CDR3 is 19 residues long. The CDR3: CASSLVYLRGGGNTDTQYF. The CDR3 region has the DNA TGTGCCAGCAGCTTAGTGTACTTGCGGGGGGGTGGTAACACAGATACGCAGTATTTT. Variable domain in full (rest from reference TRBV11-3 and TRBJ2-3): EAGVVQSPRYKIIEKKQPVAFWCNPISGHNTLYWYLQNLGQGPELLIRYENEEAVDDSQLPKDRFSAERLKGVDSTLKIQPAELGDSAVYLCASSLVYLRGGGNTDTQYFGPGTRLTVL.

The table lists this clonotype with many counts. The V call is TRBV5-1, the J call TRBJ2-3; D remains unclear. V lost 0 bases and J 6 bases, leaving 11 bases between the germline ends. The CDR3 extends over 14 amino acids. Per germline, CDR1 SGHRS and CDR2 YFSETQ. The CDR3 reads CASSLDAPGDTQYF. The CDR3 DNA sequence: TGCGCCAGCAGCTTGGACGCGCCGGGTGATACGCAGTATTTT.

This rearrangement joins TRBV27 to TRBJ2-7; 8 bases align to TRBD1. Germline V gene lookup returns CDR1 MNHEY and CDR2 SMNVEV (reference sequence). The CDR3 consists of 15 residues. Trimming cost V 6 bases and J 3 bases; bases outside gene matches: 10. This chain's CDR3 is CASRLGEQGGYEQYF. The CDR3 bases are TGTGCCAGCAGACTGGGGGAACAGGGGGGCTACGAGCAGTACTTC.